The 14 T cell receptor beta chains given below trace back to one sample, sequenced in a study of cytomegalovirus exposure and HLA in healthy donors (dated by TCRdb to about 2017). Library generation was performed with the immunoSEQ multiplex PCR assay. A mixture of 60 forward primers for TCR Vbeta segments and 13 reverse primers for TCR Jbeta segments was used in the multiplex PCR. TCRdb took over this immuneACCESS table, retaining in-frame rearrangements with V and J assigned. Such tables are incomplete; in checked studies, under half of the missing clones stem from an unresolved V gene, and the remainder is unexplained. In all, the sample holds about 170,000 clones, and around 77% of those were seen once. Approximately 2.1% of the sample is taken by the ten largest. Sequencing was done on a sample of PBMCs. All receptors come from a woman aged 25 to 45 in good health and CMV-seropositive.

CDR3 sequence reads: CASSYGGRAGTDTQYF. CDR3 coding DNA: TGCGCCAGCAGCTACGGCGGGAGGGCCGGGACAGATACGCAGTATTTT. V and J are TRBV5-1 and TRBJ2-3; 9 bases map to TRBD2. CDR1 and CDR2 (germline): SGHRS, YFSETQ. V was clipped by 3 bases and J by 3 bases; unmatched bases: 8. The CDR3 covers 16 residues.

The chain couples TRBV7-8 to TRBJ1-4; 7 bases are shared with TRBD1. Germline values: CDR1 SGHVS, CDR2 FQNEAQ. The CDR3 length is 15 residues. The junction had 10 bases not matched to a gene; V was cut back by 4 bases and J by 8 bases. The CDR3 loop reads CASSSSTGVGEKLFF. CDR3 in DNA: TGTGCCAGCAGCTCCAGTACAGGGGTGGGGGAAAAACTGTTTTTT.

This chain joins TRBV18 and TRBJ1-1, with TRBD1 matching 8 bases. Losses at the gene ends were 6 bases for V and 5 bases for J; bases not matched to a gene: 5. Germline V gene data show CDR1 as KGHSH and CDR2 as LQKENI. The CDR3 has 13 amino acids. This CDR3 is CASSGQGGTEAFF. Written as DNA, the CDR3 is TGTGCCAGCTCCGGACAGGGCGGTACTGAAGCTTTCTTT.

The CDR3 bases are TGTGCCAGTAGGCGGGGGGGAAATACGCAGTATTTT. It translates to CASRRGGNTQYF. This sequence joins TRBV2 and TRBJ2-3; 9 bases fit TRBD2. The CDR3 has 12 amino acids. V lost 9 bases to trimming and J lost 7 bases; unmatched junction nucleotides: 5. The germline V gene has CDR1 SNHLY and CDR2 FYNNEI.

The chain has TRBV5-4 and TRBJ2-7; the D is unclear. Germline assignment: CDR1 SGHNT and CDR2 YYREEE (reference sequence). V shed 2 bases and J shed 1 base, with 7 bases lying between them. The CDR3 length is 13 residues. DNA of the CDR3: TGTGCCAGCAGCTTCCCCGGGTCCTACGAGCAGTACTTC. It translates to CASSFPGSYEQYF.

A note on this clone: Within the sample, other DNA sequences also encode this same CDR3. The CDR3 sequence: CASSTGLAVYNEQFF. The CDR3 nucleotides read TGTGCCAGCAGCACGGGACTAGCGGTGTACAATGAGCAGTTCTTC. The chain joins TRBV9 to TRBJ2-1; TRBD2 aligns across 11 bases. Germline CDR1 SGDLS, CDR2 YYNGEE. The CDR3 covers 15 residues. V gave up 4 bases and J gave up 4 bases; unmatched junction bases: 4.

This chain connects TRBV25-1 to TRBJ2-2, with a possible D match to TRBD1 (5 bases). The CDR3 has 16 amino acids. The V end lost 6 bases, the J end lost 5 bases, and 19 bases lay between the germline ends. From germline, CDR1 is MGHDK and CDR2 SYGVNS. CDR3 DNA sequence: TGTGCCAGCAGCCCTACAGGACGGGTGGTAACCGGGGAGCTGTTTTTT. It translates to CASSPTGRVVTGELFF.

V is TRBV19 and J is TRBJ2-2; D unresolved. Trimming shortened V by 7 bases and J by 5 bases, and 8 bases separated the two germline ends. Germline CDR1 is LNHDA and CDR2 is SQIVND (reference sequence). The CDR3 is made up of 12 amino acids. CDR3 region: CASNQRTGELFF. DNA for the CDR3: TGTGCCAGTAATCAACGGACCGGGGAGCTGTTTTTT.

This clone was seen only once. The genes are TRBV2 and TRBJ2-7; 8 bases align to TRBD1. CDR3 length: 12 amino acids. The J segment lost 6 bases and the V segment lost 6 bases, leaving 4 bases of the junction unmatched. Germline lookup yields CDR1 SNHLY and CDR2 FYNNEI. CDR3 residues: CASRDDRGEQYF. The CDR3 DNA reads TGTGCCAGCAGGGACGACAGGGGCGAGCAGTACTTC.

J is TRBJ2-3 and V is TRBV15; 9 nucleotides match TRBD2. The CDR3 is 14 residues long. V dropped 5 bases and J dropped 1; count of bases not matched to a gene: 1. The germline V gene encodes CDR1 LNHNV and CDR2 YYDKDF (reference sequence). CDR3 coding DNA: TGTGCCACCAGCTCTAGCGGGGGCACAGATACGCAGTATTTT. As protein: CATSSSGGTDTQYF.

V and J are TRBV7-2 and TRBJ2-4, with D perhaps TRBD2 (6 bases). Germline V gives CDR1 SGHTA, CDR2 FQGNSA. The V gene lost 5 bases and the J gene lost 9 bases, with 20 bases spanning the gap. The CDR3 spans 15 residues. The CDR3 sequence is CASSQFDGSGSIQYF. CDR3 nucleotide sequence: TGTGCCAGCAGCCAATTCGACGGGTCCGGGAGCATTCAGTACTTC.

The chain uses TRBV21-1 and TRBJ2-7; TRBD2, the table's D call, was not compared with the DNA. TRBV21-1 is reported as a pseudogene. There are 14 residues in the CDR3. The CDR3 DNA reads as TGTGCCAGCCAGGGACTAGCGAGCTCCTACGAGCAGTACTTC. This encodes CASQGLASSYEQYF.

The chain employs TRBV5-1 and TRBJ1-4; 7 nucleotides agree with TRBD1. CDR3 size: 20 residues. The J segment lost 0 bases and the V segment lost 4 bases, leaving 18 bases of the junction unmatched. Germline CDR1 SGHRS, CDR2 YFSETQ. The CDR3 DNA reads TGCGCCAGCAGCCAACCCCGACAGGGATTGAATCCTGCAACTAATGAAAAACTGTTTTTT. This codes for CASSQPRQGLNPATNEKLFF.

The chain carries TRBV6-6 and TRBJ1-5; D is perhaps TRBD1 (6 bases). V lost 5 bases and J 6 bases, leaving 8 bases between the germline ends. Germline loops: CDR1 MNHNY, CDR2 SVGAGI (reference sequence). There are 12 residues in the CDR3. CDR3: CASSTGPQPQHF. CDR3 in DNA: TGTGCCAGCAGTACAGGGCCTCAGCCCCAGCATTTT.